This is a list of T cell receptor beta chains from one sample in a study of blood T cell repertoires in COVID-19. The assay was immunoSEQ multiplex PCR, and TCRdb's table has in-frame clones only and misses some. This table has roughly 70,000 clones, roughly 84% appearing once. Sequenced sample: peripheral blood. The receptor source for this set is a woman aged 55-70 years with acute or convalescent COVID-19. Both conserved end residues are part of each CDR3. D genes are given only for firm matches.

V gene,J gene,D gene,CDR3 protein,CDR3 DNA
TRBV7-9,TRBJ1-2,TRBD1,CASSSDRGRVHGYTF,TGTGCCAGCAGCTCCGACAGGGGACGCGTTCATGGCTACACCTTC
TRBV15,TRBJ1-1,.,CATSTTGVEAFF,TGTGCCACCAGCACCACGGGGGTTGAAGCTTTCTTT
TRBV5-1,TRBJ2-3,.,CASSSGTDTQYF,TGCGCCAGCAGCTCTGGCACAGATACGCAGTATTTT
TRBV5-6,TRBJ2-2,.,CASGVVVNTGELFF,TGTGCCTCGGGGGTAGTTGTGAACACCGGGGAGCTGTTTTTT
TRBV19,TRBJ2-1,TRBD1,CASSDGQGLNEQFF,TGTGCCAGTAGTGACGGACAGGGGTTAAATGAGCAGTTCTTC
TRBV3-1/TRBV3-2,TRBJ1-1,TRBD1,CASSLPGQMNTEAFF,TGTGCCAGCAGCTTGCCGGGACAGATGAACACTGAAGCTTTCTTT
TRBV4-1,TRBJ1-5,TRBD1,CASSQVRPGGQPQHF,TGCGCCAGCAGCCAAGTAAGGCCAGGGGGTCAGCCCCAGCATTTT
TRBV5-1,TRBJ2-3,TRBD2,CASSRAGDSTDTQYF,TGCGCCAGCAGCCGGGCGGGGGATAGCACAGATACGCAGTATTTT
TRBV30,TRBJ2-1,.,CAWSDPRAENEQFF,TGTGCCTGGAGTGATCCGAGGGCTGAGAATGAGCAGTTCTTC
TRBV6-5,TRBJ1-6,.,CASSYPGTNSPLHF,TGTGCCAGCAGTTACCCCGGGACAAATTCACCCCTCCACTTT
TRBV5-6,TRBJ2-5,TRBD2,CASSLRAGGYQETQYF,TGTGCCAGCAGCTTAAGGGCGGGGGGGTACCAAGAGACCCAGTACTTC